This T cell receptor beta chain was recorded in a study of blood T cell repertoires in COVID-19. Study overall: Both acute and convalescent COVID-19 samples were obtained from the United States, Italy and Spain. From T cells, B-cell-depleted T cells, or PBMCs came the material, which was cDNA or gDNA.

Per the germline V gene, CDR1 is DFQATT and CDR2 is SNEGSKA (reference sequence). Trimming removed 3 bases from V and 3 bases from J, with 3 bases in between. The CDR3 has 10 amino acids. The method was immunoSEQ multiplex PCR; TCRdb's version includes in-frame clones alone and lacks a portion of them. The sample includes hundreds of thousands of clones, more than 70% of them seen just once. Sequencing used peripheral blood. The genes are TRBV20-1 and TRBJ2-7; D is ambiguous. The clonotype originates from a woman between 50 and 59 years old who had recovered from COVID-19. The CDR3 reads CSASRYEQYF. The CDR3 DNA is TGCAGTGCTAGTCGCTACGAGCAGTACTTC.